One and the same sample provided the 9 T cell receptor beta chains below, sequenced in a study of cytomegalovirus exposure and HLA in healthy donors. PCR used 60 Vbeta primers and 13 Jbeta primers. Method: immunoSEQ multiplex PCR; TCRdb's copy keeps in-frame clones and lacks some. The sample holds fewer than 200,000 clones, 75% to 85% seen once. The sequenced sample consisted of PBMCs. The receptors here all came from a man aged 50 to 59 in good health and CMV-seropositive.

The V and J genes are TRBV5-1 and TRBJ1-4; D is possibly TRBD1 (6 bases). From germline, CDR1 is SGHRS and CDR2 YFSETQ. Between the trimmed V and J ends, which lost 3 bases and 6 bases, there was a span of 15 bases. CDR3 length equals 15 residues. The chain's CDR3 is CASSWGGALYEKLFF. CDR3 in DNA: TGCGCCAGCAGCTGGGGGGGGGCCCTCTATGAAAAACTGTTTTTT.

The chain couples TRBV5-1 to TRBJ1-5; D possibly corresponds to TRBD1 (6 bases). The germline V gene encodes CDR1 SGHRS and CDR2 YFSETQ. The CDR3 consists of 15 residues. V was trimmed by 0 bases and J by 7 bases, leaving 14 bases between them. DNA for the CDR3: TGCGCCAGCAGCTTGGGAGGGACAACTAGGCAGCCCCAGCATTTT. Translation: CASSLGGTTRQPQHF.

The chain employs TRBV9 and TRBJ1-1; 7 nucleotides match TRBD1. Germline assignment: CDR1 SGDLS and CDR2 YYNGEE. V gave up 3 bases and J gave up 6 bases; unmatched junction bases: 11. This CDR3 region has 15 residues. The chain's CDR3 is CASSAKSTGEAEAFF. CDR3 nucleotides: TGTGCCAGCAGCGCTAAATCAACAGGGGAGGCTGAAGCTTTCTTT.

Points on this clone: At one boundary the junction diverges from the germline segment, which might be a read error. V usage is TRBV10-3 and J usage is TRBJ1-4; possibly TRBD1 for D (5 bases). Looked up from germline, CDR1 is ENHRY and CDR2 is SYGVKD. The CDR3 length is 14 residues. The CDR3 spells CAVSPTATNEKLFF. The CDR3 DNA reads as TGTGCCGTCAGTCCGACAGCAACTAATGAAAAACTGTTTTTT.

J is TRBJ2-3 and V is TRBV10-3, with 11 positions matching TRBD2. This CDR3 has 18 amino acids. Germline-derived CDR1 and CDR2 are ENHRY and SYGVKD. V gave up 3 bases and J gave up 2 bases; unmatched junction bases: 10. CDR3 coding DNA: TGTGCCATCAGTGAAGCTGGTGGGACTAGCGGACACACAGATACGCAGTATTTT. Protein sequence: CAISEAGGTSGHTDTQYF.

The CDR3 DNA is TGCAGCGCGGCGGACAGGGACGTCACCGGGGAGCTGTTTTTT. Amino acids: CSAADRDVTGELFF. The chain combines TRBV29-1 with TRBJ2-2, with TRBD1 matching 8 bases. The CDR3 extends over 14 amino acids. The germline CDR1 and CDR2 sequences are SQVTM and ANQGSEA. Trimming took 7 bases from V and 4 from J; bases not matched to a gene: 8.

This clone has a handful of counts. V usage is TRBV7-9 and J usage is TRBJ2-3, with 11 bases that match TRBD1. CDR3 length: 14 amino acids. Germline V gene lookup returns CDR1 SEHNR and CDR2 FQNEAQ (reference sequence). V was clipped by 6 bases and J by 6 bases; unmatched bases: 5. The CDR3, as DNA: TGTGCCAGCAGAGGACAGGGGGCATGGGATACGCAGTATTTT. This codes for CASRGQGAWDTQYF.

This clone showed up just once. The genes are TRBV5-8 and TRBJ1-1, with a tentative D call TRBD1 (6 bases). The V gene lost 5 bases and the J gene lost 7 bases, with 21 bases spanning the gap. The CDR3 is 15 amino acids. Germline V gene data show CDR1 as SGHTS and CDR2 as YDEGEE. The CDR3 bases are TGTGCCAGCAGATCTGAACAGGGTATGGCAGGTGAAGCTTTCTTT. Amino acids: CASRSEQGMAGEAFF.

The chain uses TRBV6-1 and TRBJ2-2; D perhaps matches TRBD2 (6 bases). V lost 7 bases to trimming and J lost 3 bases, with 12 bases between them. CDR3 length equals 14 residues. CDR1 MNHNS and CDR2 SASEGT come from the germline V gene. The CDR3 here is CASMEGSYTGELFF. The CDR3, as DNA: TGTGCCAGCATGGAGGGCAGCTACACCGGGGAGCTGTTTTTT.